Listed below are T cell receptor beta chains from one sample, sequenced in a study of cytomegalovirus exposure and HLA in healthy donors. Assay: immunoSEQ multiplex PCR; the TCRdb copy retains only in-frame clones and omits some. The sample data list about 170,000 clones. The sequencing input was PBMCs. The receptors originated from a woman aged 55-69 years in good health and CMV-seronegative. Each CDR3 is given with its conserved first and last residue. The D gene is left open where the match is weak.

J,D,V,DNA,CDR3
TRBJ2-3,-,TRBV6-5,TGTGCCAGCAGTTCAAGCAGGGAAGAGGTAGCAGATACGCAGTATTTT,CASSSSREEVADTQYF
TRBJ1-1,-,TRBV6-1,TGTGCCAGCACCGGGGGGATGAACACTGAAGCTTTCTTT,CASTGGMNTEAFF
TRBJ1-2,TRBD1,TRBV7-8,TGTGCCAGCAGCCCGGGACAGGGGGTATTCTATGGCTACACCTTC,CASSPGQGVFYGYTF
TRBJ2-5,-,TRBV7-6,TGTGCCAGCAGCGATCCACGGACAGAACAAGAGACCCAGTACTTC,CASSDPRTEQETQYF
TRBJ2-3,TRBD2,TRBV7-2,TGTGCCAGCAGCTCCCGGGCGGGGGGTAGCACAGATACGCAGTATTTT,CASSSRAGGSTDTQYF
TRBJ2-6,TRBD1,TRBV19,TGTGCCAGTAAGGGGACAGGTCTTACTGGGGCCAACGTCCTGACTTTC,CASKGTGLTGANVLTF
TRBJ1-1,-,TRBV5-1,TGCGCCAGCAGCTTGCAGGGGTCGAACACTGAAGCTTTCTTT,CASSLQGSNTEAFF
TRBJ2-7,TRBD1,TRBV10-3,TGTGCCATCAGAGGACAGGAGACCTACGAGCAGTACTTC,CAIRGQETYEQYF
TRBJ2-7,TRBD1,TRBV30,TGTGCCTGGAGTCCGGGACAGGGCTACGAGCAGTACTTC,CAWSPGQGYEQYF
TRBJ2-2,TRBD1,TRBV7-6,TGTGCCAGCAGCTTAGGACAGGGGTCCACCGGGGAGCTGTTTTTT,CASSLGQGSTGELFF
TRBJ2-1,TRBD2,TRBV27,TGTGCCAGCAGTATCGTAGCGGGAGGGTTCAATGAGCAGTTCTTC,CASSIVAGGFNEQFF
TRBJ1-3,-,TRBV7-2,TGTGCCAGCAGCTCCTATTCGGACAGCTCCTTTGGAAACACCATATATTTT,CASSSYSDSSFGNTIYF
TRBJ1-1,-,TRBV6-5,TGTGCCAGCAAAAGGAGGCAGGCGAACACTGAAGCTTTCTTT,CASKRRQANTEAFF
TRBJ2-3,-,TRBV5-1,TGCGCCAGCAGCGCATACGGGGGAGCCCTGGATACGCAGTATTTT,CASSAYGGALDTQYF
TRBJ1-6,TRBD1,TRBV5-1,TGCGCCAGCAGCGTGGGACAGATAGATAATTCACCCCTCCACTTT,CASSVGQIDNSPLHF
TRBJ2-7,TRBD2,TRBV5-1,TGCGCCAGCAGCTTGGCTAGCGGGAGTTCCTACGAGCAGTACTTC,CASSLASGSSYEQYF
TRBJ2-3,-,TRBV7-9,TGTGCCAGCAGACCTGGGCTCGCCACAGATACGCAGTATTTT,CASRPGLATDTQYF
TRBJ2-7,-,TRBV7-9,TGTGCCAGCAGCCTCAGGCCCGAAGAGCAGTACTTC,CASSLRPEEQYF
TRBJ2-7,-,TRBV7-6,TGTGCCAGCAGTGTAGGGAAGGGGACCTACGAGCAGTACTTC,CASSVGKGTYEQYF
TRBJ2-5,-,TRBV7-3,TGTGCCAGCAGCTTAGAACTTCAAGAGACCCAGTACTTC,CASSLELQETQYF
TRBJ1-1,-,TRBV7-3,TGTGCCAGCAGCTTAGCGGGGACCCGGACCACTGAAGCTTTCTTT,CASSLAGTRTTEAFF
TRBJ1-2,-,TRBV5-1,TGCGCCAGCAGCCGGGAACCTACGCGGGGTGGCTATGGCTACACCTTC,CASSREPTRGGYGYTF
TRBJ1-2,-,TRBV6-5,TGTGCCAGCAGTTCCCAGACAACCGGATATGGCTACACCTTC,CASSSQTTGYGYTF
TRBJ1-2,TRBD1,TRBV29-1,TGCAGCGTTGAAGACCCCTCGACAGGGGGCAGCTATGGCTACACCTTC,CSVEDPSTGGSYGYTF
TRBJ2-3,-,TRBV5-4,TGTGCCAGCAGCTTGGAGGTCTCCCGCGGAGATACGCAGTATTTT,CASSLEVSRGDTQYF
TRBJ2-7,TRBD1,TRBV4-3,TGCGCCAGCAGCCAAGATTGGGTTGGACAGGGATACGAGCAGTACTTC,CASSQDWVGQGYEQYF
TRBJ2-1,TRBD2,TRBV10-2,TGCGCCAGCAGTGAGTCGCGCGCTAGCGGAATTTCTTATGAGCAGTTCTTC,CASSESRASGISYEQFF
TRBJ1-2,TRBD1,TRBV4-1,TGCGCCAGCAGCCCCCGACAGGGGGACTATGGCTACACCTTC,CASSPRQGDYGYTF
TRBJ2-1,TRBD2,TRBV29-1,TGCAGCGTGGGGGGGACTAGCGGGGGGTATGAGCAGTTCTTC,CSVGGTSGGYEQFF
TRBJ2-5,TRBD1,TRBV10-3,TGTGCCATCAGTGAGTCCGACAGGGTTCAAGAGACCCAGTACTTC,CAISESDRVQETQYF
TRBJ1-3,-,TRBV7-9,TGTGCCAGCAGCTTTGCACCGGGGGGGCCTATCTCTGGAAACACCATATATTTT,CASSFAPGGPISGNTIYF
TRBJ1-1,TRBD1,TRBV4-2,TGTGCCAGCAGCCCATACTCGGGACAGGGAGGGACTGAAGCTTTCTTT,CASSPYSGQGGTEAFF
TRBJ2-1,TRBD1,TRBV9,TGTGCCAGCAGCCCGGGACAGGGAGGCAATGAGCAGTTCTTC,CASSPGQGGNEQFF
TRBJ1-1,-,TRBV7-3,TGTGCCAGCAGCTTAACAGGGGACACTGAAGCTTTCTTT,CASSLTGDTEAFF
TRBJ2-1,-,TRBV9,TGTGCCAGCAGCCACGGGGGACCTGAGCAGTTCTTC,CASSHGGPEQFF
TRBJ1-2,TRBD1,TRBV9,TGTGCCAGCAGCGTAGTTTCAGGACAGGGGATGGGCTATGGCTACACCTTC,CASSVVSGQGMGYGYTF
TRBJ2-7,TRBD1,TRBV7-3,TGTGCCAGCAGCCCAGGACAGGGGGCATACGAGCAGTACTTC,CASSPGQGAYEQYF
TRBJ2-7,TRBD1,TRBV2,TGTGCCAGCAGAGTCGACAGGGAAGCGTACTTC,CASRVDREAYF
TRBJ2-7,-,TRBV29-1,TGCAGCGTTGTGCTGACTTCTGGATACGAGCAGTACTTC,CSVVLTSGYEQYF
TRBJ2-1,-,TRBV5-8,TGTGCCAGCACCCTCCTAGGAACGCTCTCCTACAATGAGCAGTTCTTC,CASTLLGTLSYNEQFF
TRBJ1-1,-,TRBV18,TGTGCCAGCTCACCACTGCTGGGAGTGACGAACACTGAAGCTTTCTTT,CASSPLLGVTNTEAFF
TRBJ2-5,-,TRBV11-2,TGTGCCAGCAGCTTACCCGGGGGAGAGACCCAGTACTTC,CASSLPGGETQYF
TRBJ2-7,-,TRBV9,TGTGCCAGCAGCGCGCCGGGATACGAGCAGTACTTC,CASSAPGYEQYF
TRBJ2-5,-,TRBV7-2,TGTGCCAGCAGCTCCCGTTTTGGTAGTATAAAGACCCAGTACTTC,CASSSRFGSIKTQYF